These T cell receptor beta chains were read from a single sample in a study of pediatric ulcerative colitis. Profiling relied on immunoSEQ multiplex PCR, and the TCRdb table lists in-frame clones only, not all of them. The sample consists of approximately 60,000 clones, roughly nine tenths of them appearing once. The sample consisted of blood. Receptor source: a boy younger than 18 with severe ulcerative colitis. Each CDR3 is given with its conserved first and last residue. The D gene is left open where the match is weak. The listing skips clone size in some rows; elsewhere it reads once, few, many or a size class.

clone size | J gene | D gene | V gene | CDR3 DNA | CDR3 protein
- | TRBJ2-1 | TRBD2 | TRBV4-3 | TGCGCCAGCAGCCAAGGGCCTAGCGGAGCGGGGACTGAGCAGTTCTTC | CASSQGPSGAGTEQFF
- | TRBJ2-1 | TRBD2 | TRBV5-6 | TGTGCCAGCAGCCCCGGGACTAAAGGCTACAATGAGCAGTTCTTC | CASSPGTKGYNEQFF
few | TRBJ2-7 | - | TRBV10-1 | TGCGCCAGCAGCTTCGACTCAAACTACGAGCAGTACTTC | CASSFDSNYEQYF
once | TRBJ2-3 | TRBD2 | TRBV25-1 | TGTGCCAGCAGTGATGGACTAGCGGTCAAGCAAGTAGATACGCAGTATTTT | CASSDGLAVKQVDTQYF
- | TRBJ2-1 | - | TRBV19 | TGTGCCAGTAAGAGGGATTTGGTACAGGGCAATGAGCAGTTCTTC | CASKRDLVQGNEQFF
- | TRBJ1-5 | TRBD1 | TRBV7-9 | TGTGCCAGCAGTGGACAGGCCAATCAGCCCCAGCATTTT | CASSGQANQPQHF
- | TRBJ2-3 | - | TRBV7-2 | TGTGCCAGCAGCTTAGGGCGGGGCTACACAGATACGCAGTATTTT | CASSLGRGYTDTQYF
- | TRBJ2-7 | - | TRBV10-3 | TGTGCCATCAGTGAGGGCAGGGGCTACGAGCAGTACTTC | CAISEGRGYEQYF
once | TRBJ2-1 | TRBD2 | TRBV10-1 | TGCGCCAGCAGTGGATCGCGGGAGTTTTCCTACAATGAGCAGTTCTTC | CASSGSREFSYNEQFF
- | TRBJ1-1 | - | TRBV5-1 | TGCGCCAGCAGCAGTGGTGGGAGAACTGAAGCTTTCTTT | CASSSGGRTEAFF
- | TRBJ2-7 | TRBD2 | TRBV6-6 | TGTGCCAGCTACGGGACTACCTACGAGCAGTACTTC | CASYGTTYEQYF
- | TRBJ2-7 | TRBD1 | TRBV7-8 | TGTGCCAGCAGCCTCTCCGAGGGGGCGGCTCTCTTAACGGACTACGAGCAGTACTTC | CASSLSEGAALLTDYEQYF
- | TRBJ1-3 | - | TRBV5-1 | TGCGCCAGCAGCCCCGAGACCAACTCTGGAAACACCATATATTTT | CASSPETNSGNTIYF
- | TRBJ2-3 | - | TRBV6-5 | TGTGCCAGCAGTTATCATAGCACAGATACGCAGTATTTT | CASSYHSTDTQYF
- | TRBJ2-1 | - | TRBV7-2 | TGTGCCAGCAGCTTAGTCGCGCCGGGCAATGAGCAGTTCTTC | CASSLVAPGNEQFF
- | TRBJ2-5 | - | TRBV5-4 | TGTGCCAGCAGCCCTAAGGACACGGTTGAGACCCAGTACTTC | CASSPKDTVETQYF
- | TRBJ1-2 | TRBD1 | TRBV19 | TGTGCCAGTAGCCCGGGACAGGGGAACTATGGCTACACCTTC | CASSPGQGNYGYTF
- | TRBJ1-1 | - | TRBV6-5 | TGTGCCAGCAGGGCGTTGAGGAACACTGAAGCTTTCTTT | CASRALRNTEAFF
- | TRBJ2-5 | TRBD1 | TRBV6-1 | TGTGCCAGCAGTGAGAGGGGGCGTGAGACCCAGTACTTC | CASSERGRETQYF
- | TRBJ1-1 | - | TRBV7-3 | TGTGCCAGCAGCTTAAGTGGGGAGACTGAAGCTTTCTTT | CASSLSGETEAFF
- | TRBJ2-5 | TRBD2 | TRBV10-1 | TGCGCCACCCCCTTTAGCGGGAGGGCCGAGGCCCAGTACTTC | CATPFSGRAEAQYF
- | TRBJ2-7 | - | TRBV5-1 | TGCGCCAGCAGCATCGACGGGAGAACCTACGAGCAGTACTTC | CASSIDGRTYEQYF
- | TRBJ2-7 | - | TRBV10-2 | TGCGCCAGCATGGCCGACTTCTACGAGCAGTACTTC | CASMADFYEQYF
- | TRBJ2-7 | TRBD2 | TRBV27 | TGTGCCAGCAGTTTATCCGCTAGCGGGAGGGCCGGGTCCTACGAGCAGTACTTC | CASSLSASGRAGSYEQYF
few | TRBJ1-1 | - | TRBV4-1 | TGCGCCAGCAGCCAAGGGGAGCTCGGCACTGAAGCTTTCTTT | CASSQGELGTEAFF
- | TRBJ2-5 | - | TRBV11-2 | TGTGCCAGCAGCTTGAGCTCCGAGACCCAGTACTTC | CASSLSSETQYF
- | TRBJ1-4 | - | TRBV19 | TGTGCCAGTAGGGAGATGGCGGATGAAAAACTGTTTTTT | CASREMADEKLFF
- | TRBJ2-6 | TRBD1 | TRBV5-1 | TGCGCCAGCAGAGGACAGGGGGAATCCGGGGCCAACGTCCTGACTTTC | CASRGQGESGANVLTF
- | TRBJ2-7 | TRBD2 | TRBV5-1 | TGCGCCAGCAGCTTGGGGACTAGCGGGAGCTCCTACGAGCAGTACTTC | CASSLGTSGSSYEQYF
- | TRBJ2-7 | - | TRBV6-6 | TGTGCCAGTCAACCGACGGGACCGAGCTTTAACGAGCAGTACTTC | CASQPTGPSFNEQYF
- | TRBJ1-5 | - | TRBV7-8 | TGTGCCAGCAGCTTTCTAAACACTCCGACAAATCAGCCCCAGCATTTT | CASSFLNTPTNQPQHF
- | TRBJ2-7 | - | TRBV5-6 | TGTGCCAGCAGCACGAGTACAGGTTCCGAGCAGTACTTC | CASSTSTGSEQYF
- | TRBJ2-1 | - | TRBV5-4 | TGTGCCAGCAGCTCTCTGGGGCGCGGGTACAATGAGCAGTTCTTC | CASSSLGRGYNEQFF
once | TRBJ1-1 | TRBD1 | TRBV29-1 | TGCATGACAGACAGGGAGAACACTGAAGCTTTCTTT | CMTDRENTEAFF
- | TRBJ1-1 | - | TRBV30 | TGTGCCTGGACCTCAAGTAGGTTTTCGAACACTGAAGCTTTCTTT | CAWTSSRFSNTEAFF
- | TRBJ2-7 | - | TRBV29-1 | TGCAGCGTTAGGGGTTTCCGCGAGCAGTACTTC | CSVRGFREQYF
- | TRBJ2-7 | - | TRBV11-2 | TGTGCCAGCAGCCCTGGGGGGTGGCTAATGGACTTC | CASSPGGWLMDF
- | TRBJ2-1 | TRBD2 | TRBV7-8 | TGTGCCAGCAGCTTAGCCCCTGCCGGGGGGAATGAGCAGTTCTTC | CASSLAPAGGNEQFF
- | TRBJ2-3 | - | TRBV4-2 | TGTGCCAGCAGCTTGGTTGGAGTCAAGCGAAACACAGATACGCAGTATTTT | CASSLVGVKRNTDTQYF
few | TRBJ1-3 | - | TRBV7-3 | TGTGCCAGCAGCCCAGGGGACACAGATGGAAACACCATATATTTT | CASSPGDTDGNTIYF
- | TRBJ2-2 | - | TRBV28 | TGTGCCAGCAGTTTCGGACAGAACACCGGGGAGCTGTTTTTT | CASSFGQNTGELFF
- | TRBJ2-7 | TRBD2 | TRBV28 | TGTGCCAGCAGCCAGACTAGCGGGTCCTACGAGCAGTACTTC | CASSQTSGSYEQYF
- | TRBJ1-1 | - | TRBV11-2 | TGTGCCAGCAGCTTAGTTCAAGATTCCGGGGCTTTCTTT | CASSLVQDSGAFF
- | TRBJ2-3 | TRBD2 | TRBV7-8 | TGTGCCAGCAGCTTAGCCGGGACTAGAAGAGATACGCAGTATTTT | CASSLAGTRRDTQYF
- | TRBJ1-2 | - | TRBV10-3 | TGTGCCATCAGTGCCTCCCGCCCTTCCTCATCCTTATTCGGCTACACCTTC | CAISASRPSSSLFGYTF
- | TRBJ2-1 | - | TRBV9 | TGTGCCAGCAGCGGGGGGGCCGGCTCCTACAATGAGCAGTTCTTC | CASSGGAGSYNEQFF